This T cell receptor beta chain was sequenced in a study of metastatic and nonmetastatic thyroid tumors. Thyroid surgery was preceded by no treatment in any patient. TCRdb re-clonotyped the PCR reads via MiXCR. The profile shows some 20,000 clones, about a third of them singletons. The CDR3 has 16 amino acids. Germline CDR1 reads MNHEY; CDR2 reads SVGAGI. With 2 bases removed from V and 3 bases from J, the gap between germline ends came to 13 bases. The sequencing input was tumor tissue. The gene calls are TRBV6-5 and TRBJ2-2; D is uncertain. This receptor was identified in a female donor with papillary thyroid cancer or a benign thyroid nodule (not recorded which). Some clones in this sample may be carry-over from other donors' samples. CDR3 sequence reads: CASSYDGGVDTGELFF. In nucleotides, the CDR3 is TGTGCCAGCAGTTACGACGGTGGCGTCGACACCGGGGAGCTGTTTTTT.